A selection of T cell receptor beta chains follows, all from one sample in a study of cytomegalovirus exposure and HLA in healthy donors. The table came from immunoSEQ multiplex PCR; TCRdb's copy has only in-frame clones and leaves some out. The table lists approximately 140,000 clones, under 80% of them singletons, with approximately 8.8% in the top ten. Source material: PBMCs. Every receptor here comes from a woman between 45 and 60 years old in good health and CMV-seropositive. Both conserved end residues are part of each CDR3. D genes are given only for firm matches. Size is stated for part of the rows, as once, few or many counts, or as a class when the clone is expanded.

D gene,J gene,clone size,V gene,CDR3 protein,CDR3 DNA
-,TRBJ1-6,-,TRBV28,CASSDYDTGNSPLHF,TGTGCCAGCAGTGATTACGACACAGGAAATTCACCCCTCCACTTT
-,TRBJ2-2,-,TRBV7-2,CASSLVPGNTGELFF,TGTGCCAGCAGCTTAGTTCCGGGAAACACCGGGGAGCTGTTTTTT
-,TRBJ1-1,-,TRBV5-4,CASRLTGIAEAFF,TGTGCCAGCAGACTAACAGGTATTGCTGAAGCTTTCTTT
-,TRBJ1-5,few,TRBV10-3,CATGQHSNQPQHF,TGTGCCACCGGACAGCATAGCAATCAGCCCCAGCATTTT
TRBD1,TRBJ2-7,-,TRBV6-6,CASSLGQGPEQYF,TGTGCCAGCAGCTTGGGACAGGGTCCCGAGCAGTACTTC
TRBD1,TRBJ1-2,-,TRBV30,CAWSGQGYGYTF,TGTGCCTGGAGTGGACAGGGCTATGGCTACACCTTC
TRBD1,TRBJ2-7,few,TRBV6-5,CASSRRNRGSYEQYF,TGTGCCAGCAGCCGACGGAACAGGGGCTCCTACGAGCAGTACTTC
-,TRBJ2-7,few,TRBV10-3,CAISDPEGGQASYEQYF,TGTGCCATCAGTGACCCGGAGGGAGGACAGGCTTCCTACGAGCAGTACTTC
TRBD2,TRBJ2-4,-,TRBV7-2,CASSPGGRGPKNIQYF,TGTGCCAGCAGCCCGGGGGGGCGGGGGCCCAAAAACATTCAGTACTTC
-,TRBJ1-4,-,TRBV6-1,CASSEIGVEKLFF,TGTGCCAGCAGTGAGATAGGGGTTGAAAAACTGTTTTTT
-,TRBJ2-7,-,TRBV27,CASSQKSGFGYEQYF,TGTGCCAGCAGCCAGAAGTCGGGGTTCGGGTACGAGCAGTACTTC